This T cell receptor beta chain comes out of a study of blood T cell repertoires in COVID-19. Whole-study context: From the United States, Italy and Spain came samples of acute and convalescent COVID-19. From T cells, B-cell-depleted T cells, or PBMCs came the material, which was cDNA or gDNA.

This CDR3 has 18 amino acids. Trimming stripped 0 bases from V and 6 bases from J, with 21 bases between. CDR1 is LGHDT and CDR2 is YNNKEL in the germline V gene (reference sequence). The repertoire was sequenced with immunoSEQ multiplex PCR; TCRdb's copy has only in-frame clones and lacks some. The sample carries 45,000 to 65,000 clones, 88% recorded once. The receptor comes from a human donor in a cohort sampled during active COVID-19. Input material: peripheral blood. This chain uses TRBV3-1 (or the pseudogene TRBV3-2) with TRBJ2-4; D unresolved. The CDR3 loop reads CASSQDTGLAFSINIQYF. The CDR3 DNA follows: TGTGCCAGCAGCCAAGATACTGGGCTGGCATTCTCGATAAACATTCAGTACTTC.